A single sample is the source of the 29 T cell receptor beta chains below, sequenced in a study of OX40 agonist ivuxolimab in advanced cancers. Library preparation used the immunoSEQ multiplex PCR assay. TCRdb mirrors the immuneACCESS table, restricted to in-frame sequences. Some clones are absent from its copies; in checked studies, under half trace to an unresolved V gene, and the reason for the others is unknown. The sample table shows about 60,000 clones, and 85% are seen once. Under 5% of the sample lies in the top ten. Sequencing used CD4+ or CD8+ T cells sorted from blood, obtained in a trial of the OX40 agonist ivuxolimab. All receptors come from an adult with an advanced solid tumor such as melanoma, head and neck, liver or kidney cancer.

This clone was observed a few times. CDR3 sequence (DNA): TGCGCCAGCAGTAGCGGGAGCCCGCAAAATACGCAGTATTTT. It is translated as CASSSGSPQNTQYF. V and J are TRBV10-1 and TRBJ2-3, with 8 bases identical to TRBD2. The CDR3 totals 14 residues. The J segment lost 7 bases and the V segment lost 5 bases, leaving 8 bases of the junction unmatched. In germline, CDR1 is WNHNN, CDR2 SYGVQD (reference sequence).

This clone was seen a single time. The CDR3 region is CASSGRAGGDEQYF. The CDR3 DNA is TGTGCCAGCAGCGGCAGGGCAGGGGGCGACGAGCAGTACTTC. V gene TRBV11-3 combines with J gene TRBJ2-7; 8 nucleotides line up with TRBD1. J was trimmed by 5 bases and V by 5 bases; bases with no gene match: 8. There are 14 residues in the CDR3. Germline CDR1 SGHNT, CDR2 YENEEA.

This clone was detected only a few times. This chain links TRBV28 with TRBJ1-1, with D possibly being TRBD1 (5 bases). Trimming stripped 6 bases from V and 5 bases from J, with 16 bases between. Germline V CDR1 and CDR2: MDHEN, SYDVKM. CDR3 size: 14 residues. CDR3 sequence reads: CASSLERGWTEAFF. CDR3 DNA sequence: TGTGCCAGCAGCCTAGAGAGGGGCTGGACTGAAGCTTTCTTT. The full variable domain, rest sourced from reference TRBV28 and TRBJ1-1, is DVKVTQSSRYLVKRTGEKVFLECVQDMDHENMFWYRQDPGLGLRLIYFSYDVKMKEKGDIPEGYSVSREKKERFSLILESASTNQTSMYLCASSLERGWTEAFFGQGTRLTVV.

The gene calls are TRBV11-2 and TRBJ2-1; 11 bases align to TRBD2. V was pared by 1 base and J by 4 bases, with 3 bases of the junction left unmatched. The CDR3 spans 16 residues. CDR1 is SGHAT and CDR2 is FQNNGV in the germline V gene. This CDR3 is CASSLGIAGGYNEQFF. The CDR3 nucleotides read TGTGCCAGCAGCTTAGGGATAGCGGGGGGGTACAATGAGCAGTTCTTC.

The V call is TRBV6-1, the J call TRBJ2-3; 7 positions match TRBD1. The germline gives CDR1 MNHNS, CDR2 SASEGT. Germline trimming cut 8 bases from V and 0 bases from J; bases unmatched to any gene: 5. The CDR3 runs to 14 residues. As DNA, the CDR3 is TGTGCCAGCGGGGTGACAGGGAGCACAGATACGCAGTATTTT. This encodes CASGVTGSTDTQYF.

The rearrangement uses TRBV19 and TRBJ2-2, with 8 bases lining up with TRBD2. Trimming took 3 bases from V and 0 from J; bases not matched to a gene: 9. Looked up from germline, CDR1 is LNHDA and CDR2 is SQIVND (reference sequence). The CDR3 extends over 18 amino acids. DNA of the CDR3: TGTGCCAGTAGTATTTCGCCGACTAGCGCCGCGAACACCGGGGAGCTGTTTTTT. This sequence encodes CASSISPTSAANTGELFF.

The J gene is TRBJ2-4, the V gene TRBV29-1, with D unresolved. CDR1 is SQVTM, CDR2 ANQGSEA, per germline. The CDR3 consists of 12 residues. Trimming left V 5 bases short and J 0 bases short, with 5 bases between. The CDR3 DNA sequence: TGCAGCGTTTATGAAGCCAAAAACATTCAGTACTTC. Translation gives CSVYEAKNIQYF.

The chain employs TRBV27 and TRBJ2-5; the match to TRBD2 covers 7 bases. The J call may be in error: the DNA end matches TRBJ2-7 better. The CDR3 sequence is 14 residues long. Germline CDR1 is MNHEY and CDR2 is SMNVEV (reference sequence). CDR3: CASSLSSGAYEQYF. CDR3 nucleotides: TGTGCCAGCAGTTTATCGAGCGGGGCCTACGAGCAGTACTTC.

This clone showed up just a few times. A read error may produce the germline difference seen at one junction end. The rearrangement uses TRBV6-1 and TRBJ2-7, with TRBD2 identical over 11 bases. This CDR3 has 14 residues. Per the germline V gene, CDR1 is MNHNS and CDR2 is SASEGT. CDR3 nucleotide sequence: TGTGCCAGCACTGAACTAGCGGGGGCCTACGAGCAGTACTTC. It codes for CASTELAGAYEQYF.

The V and J genes are TRBV27 and TRBJ1-3; D uncertain. With 2 bases removed from V and 4 bases from J, the gap between germline ends came to 18 bases. Germline CDR1 MNHEY, CDR2 SMNVEV (reference sequence). The CDR3 length is 17 residues. CDR3 sequence (DNA): TGTGCCAGCAGTTTACCCCCTCGGGGTGTAGGAGGAAACACCATATATTTT. Residues: CASSLPPRGVGGNTIYF.

This clone came up once. V usage is TRBV6-6 and J usage is TRBJ2-3; no firm D call. The CDR3 spans 13 residues. The germline V and J ends were trimmed by 6 bases and 4 bases, with 11 bases remaining between them. CDR1 is MNHNY and CDR2 is SVGAGI in the germline V gene (reference sequence). The CDR3 DNA is TGTGCCAGCAGAGACTTTTTGGCAGATACGCAGTATTTT. It translates to CASRDFLADTQYF.

The V gene is TRBV7-9, the J gene TRBJ2-1; D ambiguous. CDR1 is SEHNR, CDR2 FQNEAQ, per germline (reference sequence). This CDR3 comprises 14 residues. V lost 3 bases and J lost 1, with 7 bases in between. CDR3 bases: TGTGCCAGCAGCTTCGAGATTTCCTACAATGAGCAGTTCTTC. Amino acid sequence: CASSFEISYNEQFF.

The gene calls are TRBV7-2 and TRBJ1-3; D unresolved. Looked up from germline, CDR1 is SGHTA and CDR2 is FQGNSA. Trimming shortened V by 5 bases and J by 0 bases, and 8 bases separated the two germline ends. This CDR3 is 14 amino acids long. CDR3 sequence: CASSVQSSGNTIYF. CDR3 bases: TGTGCCAGCAGCGTACAGAGCTCTGGAAACACCATATATTTT. The whole variable domain, remainder taken from reference TRBV7-2 and TRBJ1-3, is GAGVSQSPSNKVTEKGKDVELRCDPISGHTALYWYRQSLGQGLEFLIYFQGNSAPDKSGLPSDRFSAERTGGSVSTLTIQRTQQEDSAVYLCASSVQSSGNTIYFGEGSWLTVV.

The chain has TRBV11-3 and TRBJ2-7, with D unclear. Germline CDR1 and CDR2: SGHNT and YENEEA. Trimming stripped 5 bases from V and 6 bases from J, with 8 bases between. The CDR3 is made up of 11 amino acids. This CDR3 is CASSPRTEQYF. DNA for the CDR3: TGTGCCAGCAGCCCCCGGACCGAGCAGTACTTC.

The J gene is TRBJ1-1, the V gene TRBV30; weak D call: TRBD1 (6 bases). The CDR3 is made up of 14 amino acids. Looked up from germline, CDR1 is GTSNPN and CDR2 is SVGIG (reference sequence). Trimming cost V 1 base and J 6 bases, with 15 bases left between them. The CDR3 is CAWSAYRATAEAFF. The CDR3 DNA reads as TGTGCCTGGAGTGCCTACAGGGCTACCGCTGAAGCTTTCTTT.

CDR3 sequence: CASSLQGAGNQPQHF. As DNA, the CDR3 is TGTGCCAGTAGTTTGCAGGGGGCAGGCAATCAGCCCCAGCATTTT. The gene calls are TRBV19 and TRBJ1-5; 8 nucleotides align to TRBD1. This CDR3 spans 15 amino acids. Per germline, CDR1 LNHDA and CDR2 SQIVND (reference sequence). J was trimmed by 2 bases and V by 5 bases; bases with no gene match: 5.

CDR3 protein: CASRKDRTLAKNIQYF. CDR3 DNA: TGTGCCAGCAGGAAAGACAGGACTCTAGCCAAAAACATTCAGTACTTC. This chain links TRBV28 with TRBJ2-4; a possible D gene is TRBD1 (6 bases). V lost 6 bases and J 0 bases, leaving 15 bases between the germline ends. This CDR3 contains 16 residues. The germline gives CDR1 MDHEN, CDR2 SYDVKM. Full variable domain (rest looked up from reference TRBV28 and TRBJ2-4): DVKVTQSSRYLVKRTGEKVFLECVQDMDHENMFWYRQDPGLGLRLIYFSYDVKMKEKGDIPEGYSVSREKKERFSLILESASTNQTSMYLCASRKDRTLAKNIQYFGAGTRLSVL.

This chain uses TRBV28 with TRBJ2-7; D is undetermined. The CDR3 consists of 12 residues. V lost 7 bases and J lost 0, with 7 bases in between. Germline V gene data show CDR1 as MDHEN and CDR2 as SYDVKM. The CDR3 is CASNLGSYEQYF. The CDR3 DNA reads as TGTGCCAGCAATTTGGGCTCCTACGAGCAGTACTTC.

The genes are TRBV5-1 and TRBJ1-2; D gene ambiguous. V was trimmed by 0 bases and J by 2 bases, leaving 8 bases between them. This CDR3 has 14 residues. Looked up from germline, CDR1 is SGHRS and CDR2 is YFSETQ. The CDR3 protein is CASSLADPNYGYTF. In DNA form, the CDR3 reads TGCGCCAGCAGCTTGGCTGATCCCAACTATGGCTACACCTTC.

The gene calls are TRBV28 and TRBJ2-3; D unclear. The CDR3 extends over 13 amino acids. CDR1 and CDR2 (germline): MDHEN, SYDVKM. Deletions cut 3 bases from V and 3 bases from J, with 7 bases between. The CDR3 spells CASSFSLTDTQYF. CDR3 nucleotides: TGTGCCAGCAGTTTCTCTCTAACAGATACGCAGTATTTT.

This chain connects TRBV5-4 to TRBJ2-5, with D hard to call. Trimming took 0 bases from V and 4 from J, leaving 22 bases between them. Germline loops: CDR1 SGHNT, CDR2 YYREEE (reference sequence). This CDR3 is built from 18 residues. In nucleotides, the CDR3 is TGTGCCAGCAGCTTGGGGTTCAGTTCGCATCCAACGGCAGAGACCCAGTACTTC. This encodes CASSLGFSSHPTAETQYF.

This clone has more than one count but fewer than ten. V usage is TRBV11-2 and J usage is TRBJ2-4; D is unresolved. The CDR3 has 12 amino acids. Germline V lookup: CDR1 SGHAT, CDR2 FQNNGV. V lost 6 bases, J lost 13 bases, and 16 bases lay in between. The CDR3 is CASSRSFSVQYF. The CDR3, as DNA: TGTGCCAGCAGTCGTAGTTTTTCCGTACAGTACTTC.

V is TRBV6-1 and J is TRBJ1-1; D unresolved. Germline V gene sequence: CDR1 MNHNS, CDR2 SASEGT. This CDR3 is built from 13 residues. V shed 6 bases and J shed 0 bases, with 8 bases lying between them. The CDR3 loop reads CASSPGMNTEAFF. The CDR3 DNA reads TGTGCCAGCAGCCCGGGGATGAACACTGAAGCTTTCTTT.

The rearrangement joins TRBV5-6 to TRBJ2-7; 8 bases map to TRBD1. V lost 8 bases, J lost 2 bases, and 6 bases stayed unmatched. This CDR3 has 13 residues. Germline V gives CDR1 SGHDT, CDR2 YYEEEE. The CDR3 region is CARTRQGPYEQYF. In DNA form, the CDR3 reads TGTGCCAGAACGCGACAGGGGCCCTACGAGCAGTACTTC.

This clone is a singleton in its sample. This rearrangement joins TRBV29-1 to TRBJ1-1; no reliable D call. CDR1 is SQVTM, CDR2 ANQGSEA, per germline. There are 13 residues in the CDR3. V was clipped by 4 bases and J by 0 bases, with 9 bases between them. The CDR3 region has the DNA TGCAGCGTTGTTATAGTATTGAACACTGAAGCTTTCTTT. Protein product: CSVVIVLNTEAFF.

The rearrangement uses TRBV10-3 and TRBJ1-1, with a possible D match to TRBD1 (5 bases). V was cut by 0 bases and J by 5 bases, with 13 bases left in between. In germline, CDR1 is ENHRY, CDR2 SYGVKD. The CDR3 is 15 amino acids. CDR3 nucleotide sequence: TGTGCCATCAGTGAGTCGCCCAGGGAGGAAACTGAAGCTTTCTTT. As protein: CAISESPREETEAFF.

The V gene is TRBV6-1, the J gene TRBJ2-2, with D perhaps being TRBD1 or TRBD2 (6 bases each). Trimming pared 6 bases from V and 0 bases from J, leaving 11 bases between. Germline loops: CDR1 MNHNS, CDR2 SASEGT. The CDR3 runs 15 residues. CDR3 amino acids: CASSQRGANTGELFF. Written as DNA, the CDR3 is TGTGCCAGCAGCCAAAGGGGGGCGAACACCGGGGAGCTGTTTTTT.

As concerns this clone: This sample also contains other DNA sequences that code for the same CDR3. The chain is built from TRBV18 and TRBJ1-1; 7 bases match TRBD1. The CDR3 has 14 residues. J lost 1 base, V lost 3 bases, and 2 bases had no gene match. Germline CDR1 is KGHSH and CDR2 is LQKENI. In nucleotides, the CDR3 is TGTGCCAGCTCACCGCCAGGGGGGAACACTGAAGCTTTCTTT. Amino acids: CASSPPGGNTEAFF.

The V gene is TRBV18, the J gene TRBJ1-1; the match to TRBD1 covers 7 bases. The CDR3 sequence is 13 residues long. Looked up from germline, CDR1 is KGHSH and CDR2 is LQKENI. V was clipped by 3 bases and J by 7 bases; unmatched bases: 5. The CDR3, as DNA: TGTGCCAGCTCACCGCAGGGACAGCTTGAAGCTTTCTTT. Translation gives CASSPQGQLEAFF.